The 17 T cell receptor beta chains given below trace back to one sample, sequenced in a study of CD8+ T cells in alopecia areata. RNA extraction was followed by reverse transcription into cDNA, which acted as the sequencing template. TCRdb's table, derived via immunoSEQ multiplex PCR, lists solely in-frame clones and lacks some. Here the sample spans 180,000 or so clones, approximately 50% being singletons. The treatment: oral pan-JAK inhibitor, 5-10 mg twice daily. The sequencing used CD8+ T cells sorted from blood, collected around week 54, from a patient treated with tofacitinib. The receptor source for this set is a human donor with alopecia areata.

The gene calls are TRBV4-3 and TRBJ1-1; a possible D gene is TRBD1 (6 bases). The germline V gene encodes CDR1 LGHNA and CDR2 YSLEER. Trimming left V 1 base short and J 6 bases short, with 12 bases between. This CDR3 has 14 residues. This chain's CDR3 is CASSQVGGTSEAFF. DNA for the CDR3: TGCGCCAGCAGCCAAGTAGGGGGGACCTCTGAAGCTTTCTTT.

This clone was counted a few times. The chain has TRBV7-9 and TRBJ1-2; D unresolved. The germline V gene encodes CDR1 SEHNR and CDR2 FQNEAQ (reference sequence). V was shortened by 7 bases and J by 4 bases, with 10 bases between the two germline ends. This CDR3 has 12 residues. CDR3 DNA sequence: TGTGCCAGCACCTCGGGCCGCTATGGCTACACCTTC. Its translation: CASTSGRYGYTF.

The sample holds a few counts of this clone. This rearrangement joins TRBV29-1 to TRBJ2-3; D remains unclear. In germline, CDR1 is SQVTM, CDR2 ANQGSEA. The CDR3 totals 14 residues. V lost 4 bases to trimming and J lost 2 bases, with 13 bases between them. The CDR3 reads CSVAMVSPTDTQYF. In nucleotides, the CDR3 is TGCAGCGTTGCTATGGTCAGTCCCACAGATACGCAGTATTTT.

This clone has only a few counts. This sequence joins TRBV6-4 and TRBJ2-1, with 8 bases fitting TRBD2. The CDR3 covers 14 residues. After removal of 0 bases from V and 6 bases from J, the junction contained 1 base not matched to a gene. The germline CDR1 and CDR2 sequences are MRHNA and SNTAGT. The CDR3 sequence: CASSDSGTSNEQFF. As DNA, the CDR3 is TGTGCCAGCAGTGACTCCGGGACTAGCAATGAGCAGTTCTTC.

This clone turned up a few times. The chain uses TRBV7-9 and TRBJ2-7; no firm D call. The CDR3 runs 13 residues. Germline CDR1 SEHNR, CDR2 FQNEAQ (reference sequence). V was pared by 5 bases and J by 2 bases, with 10 bases between. The CDR3 coding sequence is TGTGCCAGCAGCCATAAAAGTACCTACGAGCAGTACTTC. This translates into CASSHKSTYEQYF.

The chain combines TRBV9 with TRBJ2-3, with 7 bases identical to TRBD2. Germline V gives CDR1 SGDLS, CDR2 YYNGEE. Trimming removed 0 bases from V and 0 bases from J; junction bases left unmatched: 4. CDR3 length: 16 amino acids. For the CDR3, the DNA is TGTGCCAGCAGCGTAGGGGCTAGCGGAAGCACAGATACGCAGTATTTT. As protein: CASSVGASGSTDTQYF. The variable domain in full, completed from reference TRBV9 and TRBJ2-3, reads DSGVTQTPKHLITATGQRVTLRCSPRSGDLSVYWYQQSLDQGLQFLIQYYNGEERAKGNILERFSAQQFPDLHSELNLSSLELGDSALYFCASSVGASGSTDTQYFGPGTRLTVL.

This clone was seen only a few times. The rearrangement joins TRBV27 to TRBJ2-2; 7 bases fit TRBD1. The germline gives CDR1 MNHEY, CDR2 SMNVEV (reference sequence). The CDR3 extends over 16 amino acids. The trim removed 5 bases at V and 3 bases at J, leaving 9 bases unmatched. The CDR3 region has the DNA TGTGCCAGCAGTACCCACAGGGGTCGTGACACCGGGGAGCTGTTTTTT. Translation gives CASSTHRGRDTGELFF.

In its sample, this clone was seen a few times. The rearrangement joins TRBV7-9 to TRBJ2-7, with 8 bases lining up with TRBD2. The V segment lost 0 bases and the J segment 6 bases; nucleotides outside the gene matches: 10. The CDR3 sequence is 16 residues long. Germline V gives CDR1 SEHNR, CDR2 FQNEAQ (reference sequence). The CDR3, as DNA: TGTGCCAGCAGCTTAGCGCCCGGGACTAGATGGGGCGAGCAGTACTTC. Translated: CASSLAPGTRWGEQYF.

The rearrangement uses TRBV7-9 and TRBJ2-5; 7 nucleotides agree with TRBD1. This CDR3 region has 15 residues. The ends lost 6 bases at V and 2 bases at J; junction bases unmatched: 9. Germline V gene sequence: CDR1 SEHNR, CDR2 FQNEAQ (reference sequence). CDR3 nucleotide sequence: TGTGCCAGCAGGATAACCGGGACAGAGCAAGAGACCCAGTACTTC. Its protein is CASRITGTEQETQYF.

This sequence joins TRBV5-6 and TRBJ2-7; TRBD1 or TRBD2 may be the D gene (5 bases each). Germline-derived CDR1 and CDR2 are SGHDT and YYEEEE. The CDR3 spans 14 residues. Trimming took 3 bases from V and 0 from J, leaving 10 bases between them. The CDR3 region has the DNA TGTGCCAGCAGCTCTGCAGGGAGCTCCTACGAGCAGTACTTC. Protein sequence: CASSSAGSSYEQYF.

The V and J genes are TRBV10-3 and TRBJ2-3; D may match TRBD1 or TRBD2 (6 bases each). The CDR3 is made up of 14 amino acids. Trimming took 4 bases from V and 2 from J, leaving 10 bases between them. Germline CDR1 reads ENHRY; CDR2 reads SYGVKD. The CDR3 protein is CAISGGGPTDTQYF. The CDR3 coding sequence is TGTGCCATCAGTGGTGGGGGGCCCACAGATACGCAGTATTTT.

V gene TRBV5-1 combines with J gene TRBJ2-1, with 10 bases identical to TRBD2. J gave up 9 bases and V 5 bases, and 8 bases lay outside the gene matches. CDR1 is SGHRS, CDR2 YFSETQ, per germline. This CDR3 has 14 amino acids. The CDR3 loop is CASRPGTSVGEQFF. CDR3 sequence (DNA): TGCGCCAGCAGGCCCGGGACTAGCGTGGGTGAGCAGTTCTTC.

The chain links TRBV4-3 to TRBJ1-6, with TRBD1 identical over 9 bases. V lost 0 bases to trimming and J lost 4 bases; unmatched junction nucleotides: 7. The CDR3 contains 18 residues. Germline V gene sequence: CDR1 LGHNA, CDR2 YSLEER. The CDR3 is CASSQDLAGTGYNSPLHF. DNA of the CDR3: TGCGCCAGCAGCCAAGATCTTGCCGGGACAGGGTATAATTCACCCCTCCACTTT.

The genes are TRBV10-2 and TRBJ1-1; D remains ambiguous. Germline V lookup: CDR1 WSHSY, CDR2 SAAADI. V lost 0 bases and J lost 8, with 4 bases in between. The CDR3 contains 11 residues. CDR3 in amino acids: CASSESFEAFF. The CDR3 DNA is TGCGCCAGCAGTGAGTCTTTCGAAGCTTTCTTT.

The table lists this clone with a few counts. The rearrangement uses TRBV13 and TRBJ2-2; 9 bases are a match to TRBD1. J lost 4 bases, V lost 5 bases, and 8 bases had no gene match. The germline CDR1 and CDR2 sequences are PRHDT and FYEKMQ (reference sequence). The CDR3 sequence is 16 residues long. The CDR3 DNA reads as TGTGCCAGCAGCCTAGAGGGGACAGGGACCACCGGGGAGCTGTTTTTT. Its protein product is CASSLEGTGTTGELFF.

The chain links TRBV2 to TRBJ2-5; D is unresolved. V gave up 7 bases and J gave up 2 bases, with 17 bases separating them. Germline assignment: CDR1 SNHLY and CDR2 FYNNEI. The CDR3 has 15 residues. This CDR3 reads CASNPRSTVQETQYF. The CDR3 coding sequence is TGTGCCAGCAACCCGAGGTCGACTGTTCAAGAGACCCAGTACTTC.

This clone appeared a few times. The chain carries TRBV19 and TRBJ2-5; 12 bases align to TRBD2. Trimming removed 5 bases from V and 2 bases from J; junction bases left unmatched: 6. The germline V gene has CDR1 LNHDA and CDR2 SQIVND (reference sequence). The CDR3 runs to 16 residues. CDR3 protein: CASSPGTSGLQETQYF. The CDR3 nucleotides read TGTGCCAGTAGTCCGGGGACTAGCGGGTTACAAGAGACCCAGTACTTC.